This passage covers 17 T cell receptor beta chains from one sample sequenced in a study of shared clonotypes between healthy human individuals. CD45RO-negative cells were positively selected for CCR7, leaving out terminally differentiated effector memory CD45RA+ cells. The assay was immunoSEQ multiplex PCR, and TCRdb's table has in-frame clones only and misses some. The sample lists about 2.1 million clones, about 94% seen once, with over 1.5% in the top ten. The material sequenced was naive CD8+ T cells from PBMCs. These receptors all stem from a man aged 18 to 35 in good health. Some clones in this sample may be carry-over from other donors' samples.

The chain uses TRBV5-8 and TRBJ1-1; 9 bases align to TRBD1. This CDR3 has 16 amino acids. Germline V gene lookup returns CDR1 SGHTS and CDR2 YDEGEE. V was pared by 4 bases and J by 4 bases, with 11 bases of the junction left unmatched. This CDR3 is CASSARTGVGGTEAFF. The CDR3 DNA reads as TGTGCCAGCAGCGCTCGGACAGGGGTTGGGGGCACTGAAGCTTTCTTT.

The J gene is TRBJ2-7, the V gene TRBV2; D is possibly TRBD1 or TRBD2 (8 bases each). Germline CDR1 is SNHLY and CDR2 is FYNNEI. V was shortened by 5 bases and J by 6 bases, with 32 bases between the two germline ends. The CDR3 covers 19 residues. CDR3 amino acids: CASSSGGAELPGLEIEQYF. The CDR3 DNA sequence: TGTGCCAGCAGTTCAGGGGGCGCGGAACTGCCGGGACTAGAGATCGAGCAGTACTTC.

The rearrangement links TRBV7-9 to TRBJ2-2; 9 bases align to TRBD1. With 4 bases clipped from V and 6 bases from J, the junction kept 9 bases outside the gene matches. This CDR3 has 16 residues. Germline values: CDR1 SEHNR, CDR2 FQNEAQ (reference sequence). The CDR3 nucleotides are TGTGCCAGCAGCTCGGGGACAGGGACGGTAGCCGGGGAGCTGTTTTTT. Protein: CASSSGTGTVAGELFF.

The CDR3 spells CASSPGTENTGELFF. The CDR3 bases are TGTGCCAGCAGCCCCGGGACAGAGAACACCGGGGAGCTGTTTTTT. This chain uses TRBV7-9 with TRBJ2-2, with 7 bases identical to TRBD1. This CDR3 has 15 amino acids. The germline V gene encodes CDR1 SEHNR and CDR2 FQNEAQ (reference sequence). V dropped 5 bases and J dropped 1; count of bases not matched to a gene: 4.

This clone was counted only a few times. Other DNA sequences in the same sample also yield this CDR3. This CDR3 reads CASSVGSGSYEQYF. CDR3 sequence (DNA): TGTGCCAGCAGCGTAGGGAGCGGGAGTTACGAGCAGTACTTC. The gene calls are TRBV9 and TRBJ2-7; 8 bases are a match to TRBD2. Germline CDR1 SGDLS, CDR2 YYNGEE. V lost 0 bases, J lost 4 bases, and 3 bases stayed unmatched. This CDR3 has 14 residues.

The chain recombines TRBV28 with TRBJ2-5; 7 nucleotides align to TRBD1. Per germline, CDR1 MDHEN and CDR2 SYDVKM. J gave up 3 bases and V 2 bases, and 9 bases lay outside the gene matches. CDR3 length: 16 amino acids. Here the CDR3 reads CASSLLVGTAKETQYF. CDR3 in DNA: TGTGCCAGCAGTTTACTCGTAGGGACAGCGAAAGAGACCCAGTACTTC.

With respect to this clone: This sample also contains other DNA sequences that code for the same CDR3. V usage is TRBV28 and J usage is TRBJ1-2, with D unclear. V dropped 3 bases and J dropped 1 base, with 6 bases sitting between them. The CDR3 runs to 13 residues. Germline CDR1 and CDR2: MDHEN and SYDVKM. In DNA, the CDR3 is TGTGCCAGCAGTTTTGGCATTAACTATGGCTACACCTTC. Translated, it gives CASSFGINYGYTF.

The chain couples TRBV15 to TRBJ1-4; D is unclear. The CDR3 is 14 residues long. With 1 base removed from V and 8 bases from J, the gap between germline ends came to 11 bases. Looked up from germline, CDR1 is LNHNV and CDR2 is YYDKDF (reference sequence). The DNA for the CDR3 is TGTGCCACCAGCAGAGTGGCCGAAAAAGAAAAACTGTTTTTT. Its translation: CATSRVAEKEKLFF. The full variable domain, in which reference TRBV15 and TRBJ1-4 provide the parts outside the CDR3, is DAMVIQNPRYQVTQFGKPVTLSCSQTLNHNVMYWYQQKSSQAPKLLFHYYDKDFNNEADTPDNFQSRRPNTSFCFLDIRSPGLGDTAMYLCATSRVAEKEKLFFGSGTQLSVL.

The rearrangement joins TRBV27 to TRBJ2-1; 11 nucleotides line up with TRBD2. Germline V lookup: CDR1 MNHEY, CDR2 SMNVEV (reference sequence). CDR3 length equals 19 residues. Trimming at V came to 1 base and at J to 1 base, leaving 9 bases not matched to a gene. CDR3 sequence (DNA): TGTGCCAGCAGTTTATTAGGGAGGGGACTAGCGGCATCCTACAATGAGCAGTTCTTC. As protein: CASSLLGRGLAASYNEQFF.

CDR3 amino acids: CASSFGGQGSNQPQHF. CDR3 sequence (DNA): TGTGCCAGCAGCTTTGGGGGACAGGGTAGCAATCAGCCCCAGCATTTT. The chain links TRBV5-6 to TRBJ1-5; 9 bases map to TRBD1. The CDR3 totals 16 residues. V lost 2 bases, J lost 0 bases, and 3 bases stayed unmatched. The germline gives CDR1 SGHDT, CDR2 YYEEEE.

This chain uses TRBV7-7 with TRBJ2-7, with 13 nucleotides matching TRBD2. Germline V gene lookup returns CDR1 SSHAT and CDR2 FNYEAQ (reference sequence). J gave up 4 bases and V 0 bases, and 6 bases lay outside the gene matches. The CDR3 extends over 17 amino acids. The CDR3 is CASSLAGLAGVEYEQYF. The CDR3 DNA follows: TGTGCCAGCAGCTTAGCCGGACTAGCGGGAGTGGAGTACGAGCAGTACTTC.

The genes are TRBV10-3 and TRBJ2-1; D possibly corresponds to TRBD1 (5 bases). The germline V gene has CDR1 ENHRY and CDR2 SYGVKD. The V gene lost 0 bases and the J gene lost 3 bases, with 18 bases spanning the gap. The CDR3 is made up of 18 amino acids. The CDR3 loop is CAISESNRRENNYNEQFF. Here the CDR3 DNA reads TGTGCCATCAGTGAGTCGAACCGCAGGGAAAATAACTACAATGAGCAGTTCTTC.

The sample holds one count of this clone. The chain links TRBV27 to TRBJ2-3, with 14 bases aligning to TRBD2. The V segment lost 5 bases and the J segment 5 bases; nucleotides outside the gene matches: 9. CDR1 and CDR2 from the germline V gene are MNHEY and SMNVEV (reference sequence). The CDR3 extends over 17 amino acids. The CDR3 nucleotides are TGTGCCAGCAGTCCTTGGGGACTAGCGGGAGATAAAGATACGCAGTATTTT. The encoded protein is CASSPWGLAGDKDTQYF.

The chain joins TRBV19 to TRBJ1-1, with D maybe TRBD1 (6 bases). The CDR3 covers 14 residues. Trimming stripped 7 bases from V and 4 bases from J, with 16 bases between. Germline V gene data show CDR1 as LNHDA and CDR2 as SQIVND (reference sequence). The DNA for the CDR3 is TGTGCCAGTAAGAGGGGGGTCCCTCTCACTGAAGCTTTCTTT. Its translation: CASKRGVPLTEAFF.

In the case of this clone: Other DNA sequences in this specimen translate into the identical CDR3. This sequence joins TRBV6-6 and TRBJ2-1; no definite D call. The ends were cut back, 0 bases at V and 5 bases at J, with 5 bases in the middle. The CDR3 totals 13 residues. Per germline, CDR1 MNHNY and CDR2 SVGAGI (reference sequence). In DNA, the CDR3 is TGTGCCAGCAGTTACTCGACCCACAATGAGCAGTTCTTC. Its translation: CASSYSTHNEQFF.

In nucleotides, the CDR3 is TGTGCCAGCAGCTTGGCCCTGAACACAGATACGCAGTATTTT. It codes for CASSLALNTDTQYF. The chain employs TRBV5-4 and TRBJ2-3; D gene uncertain. The CDR3 sequence is 14 residues long. V lost 0 bases and J 2 bases, leaving 7 bases between the germline ends. CDR1 SGHNT and CDR2 YYREEE come from the germline V gene (reference sequence). The variable domain in full, with the rest retrieved from reference TRBV5-4 and TRBJ2-3, is ETGVTQSPTHLIKTRGQQVTLRCSSQSGHNTVSWYQQALGQGPQFIFQYYREEENGRGNFPPRFSGLQFPNYSSELNVNALELDDSALYLCASSLALNTDTQYFGPGTRLTVL.

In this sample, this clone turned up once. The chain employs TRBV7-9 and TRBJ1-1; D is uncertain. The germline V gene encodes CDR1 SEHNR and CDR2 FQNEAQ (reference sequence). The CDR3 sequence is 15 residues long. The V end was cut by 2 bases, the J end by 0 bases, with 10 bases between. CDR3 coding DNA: TGTGCCAGCAGCTTACCGGCGGTCATGAACACTGAAGCTTTCTTT. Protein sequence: CASSLPAVMNTEAFF.